A selection of T cell receptor beta chains follows, all from one sample in a study of yellow fever vaccine responses in identical twins. TCRdb re-called the RT-PCR reads with MiXCR, one entry per CDR3 protein. The sample records over 5,500 distinct CDR3 sequences, roughly 84% being singletons. The source material was T cells from blood (PBMCs), unsorted or a sorted subset (not recorded which), sampled before or after yellow fever vaccination (not recorded which). The receptors come from a woman aged 18-29 years who received the yellow fever vaccine. Both conserved end residues are part of each CDR3. A D gene is named only where the DNA matches it firmly. Size tells how often a clone was seen (once, few, many) or the class of an expanded clone, and some rows leave it out.

d_gene: TRBD1; v_gene: TRBV9; j_gene: TRBJ1-4; abundance: NA; CDR3nt: TGTGCCAGCAGCCGGACAGGTACAACTAATGAAAAACTGTTTTTT; CDR3aa: CASSRTGTTNEKLFF
d_gene: NA; v_gene: TRBV7-9; j_gene: TRBJ1-1; abundance: few; CDR3nt: TGTGCCAGCAGCTCCGGGGGCACTGAAGCTTTCTTT; CDR3aa: CASSSGGTEAFF
d_gene: TRBD2; v_gene: TRBV7-6; j_gene: TRBJ2-7; abundance: NA; CDR3nt: TGTGCCAGCAGCTCTGACCCTTCCAGCGGGGAGCGTGACGAGCAGTACTTC; CDR3aa: CASSSDPSSGERDEQYF
d_gene: NA; v_gene: TRBV7-3; j_gene: TRBJ2-3; abundance: once; CDR3nt: TGTGCCAGCAGCTTAATGGATGCGGGCACAGATACGCAGTATTTT; CDR3aa: CASSLMDAGTDTQYF
d_gene: TRBD2; v_gene: TRBV15; j_gene: TRBJ2-1; abundance: NA; CDR3nt: TGTGCCACCAGCAGCGGGAGGGACACCGGTGAGCAGTTCTTC; CDR3aa: CATSSGRDTGEQFF
d_gene: NA; v_gene: TRBV11-1; j_gene: TRBJ2-7; abundance: NA; CDR3nt: TGTGCCATAGGAGGGAGCTCCTACGAGCAGTACTTC; CDR3aa: CAIGGSSYEQYF
d_gene: NA; v_gene: TRBV19; j_gene: TRBJ1-5; abundance: NA; CDR3nt: TGTGCCAGTAGTCCGTTCCCGGGCAGGGGTGATAGCAATCAGCCCCAGCATTTT; CDR3aa: CASSPFPGRGDSNQPQHF
d_gene: TRBD2; v_gene: TRBV11-3; j_gene: TRBJ2-1; abundance: NA; CDR3nt: TGTGCCAGCAGAGTTACTAGCGCCTCCTCCTACAATGAGCAGTTCTTC; CDR3aa: CASRVTSASSYNEQFF
d_gene: NA; v_gene: TRBV5-6; j_gene: TRBJ2-3; abundance: NA; CDR3nt: TGTGCCAGCAGCTTCACCCCCGATACGCAGTATTTT; CDR3aa: CASSFTPDTQYF
d_gene: NA; v_gene: TRBV11-1; j_gene: TRBJ1-1; abundance: few; CDR3nt: TGTGCCAGCAGCTTAGGGGCGGGAAACACTGAAGCTTTCTTT; CDR3aa: CASSLGAGNTEAFF
d_gene: NA; v_gene: TRBV23-1; j_gene: TRBJ2-5; abundance: once; CDR3nt: TGCGCCAGCAGTCAATCGAGGGTCCCGGTCGTGGAGACCCAGTACTTC; CDR3aa: CASSQSRVPVVETQYF
d_gene: TRBD1; v_gene: TRBV11-1; j_gene: TRBJ2-3; abundance: NA; CDR3nt: TGTGCCAGCAGCAACCGGGACAGCCGGCCAGATACGCAGTATTTT; CDR3aa: CASSNRDSRPDTQYF
d_gene: TRBD2; v_gene: TRBV29-1; j_gene: TRBJ2-7; abundance: NA; CDR3nt: TGCAGCGTTAGCGGGGTCTCCTACGAGCAGTACTTC; CDR3aa: CSVSGVSYEQYF
d_gene: NA; v_gene: TRBV5-5; j_gene: TRBJ1-2; abundance: few; CDR3nt: TGTGCCAGCAGCTTAACAGGCAAAGGCTACACCTTC; CDR3aa: CASSLTGKGYTF
d_gene: TRBD2; v_gene: TRBV28; j_gene: TRBJ2-4; abundance: once; CDR3nt: TGTGCCAGCAGTTTACTAGCGGGAGACACGGACCCTCAGTACTTC; CDR3aa: CASSLLAGDTDPQYF
d_gene: TRBD2; v_gene: TRBV4-3; j_gene: TRBJ2-5; abundance: NA; CDR3nt: TGCGCCAGCAGCCAAGAATTCAGGCTAGCGGTAGGAGAGACCCAGTACTTC; CDR3aa: CASSQEFRLAVGETQYF
d_gene: NA; v_gene: TRBV4-2; j_gene: TRBJ2-5; abundance: NA; CDR3nt: TGTGCCAGCAGCCCCCTGGGGGTTAGCGCAGAAGAGACCCAGTACTTC; CDR3aa: CASSPLGVSAEETQYF
d_gene: NA; v_gene: TRBV5-4; j_gene: TRBJ2-7; abundance: NA; CDR3nt: TGTGCCAGCAGCTCATTCAGCTCCTACGAGCAGTACTTC; CDR3aa: CASSSFSSYEQYF
d_gene: TRBD2; v_gene: TRBV29-1; j_gene: TRBJ2-1; abundance: NA; CDR3nt: TGCAGCGTTGAAGCTACCGGGACTAAGAACAATGAGCAGTCCTTC; CDR3aa: CSVEATGTKNNEQSF
d_gene: TRBD1; v_gene: TRBV28; j_gene: TRBJ2-7; abundance: NA; CDR3nt: TGTGCCAGCAGTTTCTCGGGACAGGGAAGCTACGAGCAGTACTTC; CDR3aa: CASSFSGQGSYEQYF
d_gene: NA; v_gene: TRBV11-2; j_gene: TRBJ2-1; abundance: once; CDR3nt: TGTGCCAGCAGCTTAAAAGTTAGGGATGAGCAGTTCTTC; CDR3aa: CASSLKVRDEQFF
d_gene: NA; v_gene: TRBV11-3; j_gene: TRBJ2-7; abundance: NA; CDR3nt: TGTGCCAGCAGCGCAAACCAAATCGCCTACGAGCAGTACTTC; CDR3aa: CASSANQIAYEQYF
d_gene: NA; v_gene: TRBV29-1; j_gene: TRBJ1-2; abundance: once; CDR3nt: TGCAGCGTTCCTATTCCGAGGCCGCCCGACTATGGCTACACCTTC; CDR3aa: CSVPIPRPPDYGYTF
d_gene: NA; v_gene: TRBV18; j_gene: TRBJ1-4; abundance: NA; CDR3nt: TGTGCCAGCTCCCTGACAGGCTACTCGGTCGATGAAAAACTGTTTTTT; CDR3aa: CASSLTGYSVDEKLFF
d_gene: NA; v_gene: TRBV11-1; j_gene: TRBJ2-1; abundance: NA; CDR3nt: TGTGCCAGCAGCGATACCGCGGCGGGACCCAATGAGCAGTTCTTC; CDR3aa: CASSDTAAGPNEQFF
d_gene: TRBD2; v_gene: TRBV7-3; j_gene: TRBJ2-2; abundance: NA; CDR3nt: TGTGCCAGCAGCCTCCGGACTAGCGGGGGGGCCGTCACCGGGGAGCTGTTTTTT; CDR3aa: CASSLRTSGGAVTGELFF
d_gene: TRBD1; v_gene: TRBV18; j_gene: TRBJ2-4; abundance: NA; CDR3nt: TGTGCCAGCTCCCCCACCTGGACAGGGGTTGTGAACATTCAGTACTTC; CDR3aa: CASSPTWTGVVNIQYF
d_gene: NA; v_gene: TRBV27; j_gene: TRBJ1-4; abundance: NA; CDR3nt: TGTGCCAGCAGTTTATCGGGTGCAACTAATGAAAAACTGTTTTTT; CDR3aa: CASSLSGATNEKLFF
d_gene: TRBD2; v_gene: TRBV4-1; j_gene: TRBJ2-3; abundance: NA; CDR3nt: TGCGCCAGCAGCCAAGATTGGTCACTAGCGGGAGGAGATACGCAGTATTTT; CDR3aa: CASSQDWSLAGGDTQYF
d_gene: NA; v_gene: TRBV29-1; j_gene: TRBJ2-5; abundance: NA; CDR3nt: TGCAGCGTTGATTTAGACCCTCTTGAGACCCAGTACTTC; CDR3aa: CSVDLDPLETQYF